This entry describes one T cell receptor beta chain. Its antigen remains unidentified. V was pared by 1 base and J by 2 bases, with 19 bases between. Germline values: CDR1 SGHTS, CDR2 YDEGEE. The CDR3 has 17 amino acids. This sample was included in a study of T cell responses to AZD1222 COVID-19 vaccine. The table came from immunoSEQ multiplex PCR; TCRdb's copy has only in-frame clones and leaves some out. The repertoire holds fewer than 150,000 clones, with approximately 86% as singletons. General study findings and limits: The study found Spike-specific TCR breadth and depth rose after two AZD1222 doses.

This specimen was peripheral blood, taken 28 days after the second AZD1222 dose. The sequence came from an adult who received the AZD1222 COVID-19 vaccine. The genes are TRBV5-8 and TRBJ2-7; the D is unclear. The CDR3 DNA follows: TGTGCCAGCAGCTTGCAGTTTCCCCCGAAAGAGACCTACGAGCAGTACTTC. Its protein product is CASSLQFPPKETYEQYF.